One T cell receptor (beta chain) is described in this entry. This clone has a handful of counts. No cognate antigen has been identified for it. The record has no base qualities; no much larger clone is one base away. This record comes from a study of beta chain features in type 1 diabetes (dated by TCRdb to 2016 to 2018). Regarding the research as a whole: Mean age, gender distribution, total cell number and subset yield did not differ between patients and healthy donors. The study compared TCRB repertoires of sorted circulating CD4+ T cell subsets between recently diagnosed type 1 diabetes patients and matched healthy donors. Across all samples, 90 million to 130 million sorted cells were examined, and cell number per subset correlated strongly with RNA yield. Regulatory and stem cell-like memory subsets were obtained from only 8 patients and about eight healthy donors, while naive and central memory subsets were obtained from all 28 donors. Paper-wide results and their limitations: Because cDNA was sequenced instead of genomic DNA, highly expressing activated cells could be over-represented, though the groups showed no difference in activation or CD3 levels. Fewer insertions and more nucleotide deletions at VDJ recombination sites were observed in patients with type 1 diabetes, implying thymic rearrangement abnormalities. Only small numbers of individuals were included in the HLA sub-analyses, which left unresolved whether HLA type had any influence on TCRB rearrangement. PCR may preferentially amplify shorter templates, but because patient and control samples were amplified and corrected together, any resulting skew would affect both groups equally. In all four CD4+ subsets, TCRB CDR3 length was moderately but significantly shorter in type 1 diabetes patients. Naive, central memory and regulatory TCRB repertoires appeared to be more similar among patients than among healthy donors.

From the cysteine through the phenylalanine, the CDR3 covers 14 amino acids. The sequence is cut down to CDR3 DNA, 42 bases in frame from base 1. V loses 1 base of germline sequence and J loses 7 bases, and the interval between the two ends is 11 bases. CDR1 and CDR2 (MGHRA, YSYEKL) derive from the germline V gene. All of the isolated RNA was reverse transcribed with the High Capacity cDNA Reverse Transcription Kit, so expressed TCRB transcripts were sequenced. Deep immunoSEQ sequencing was applied to naive, central memory and regulatory T cell samples, giving an average of roughly 3.5 million total reads per sample. Sorted cells were lysed in RLT buffer, and RNA was extracted using DNase-treated RNeasy Micro or Mini kits according to cell number. To prevent cross-contamination, each cell subset was processed individually, whereas patient and healthy donor samples were processed jointly. TCRB sequences were amplified from cDNA with the immunoSEQ multiplex PCR, producing 87-bp fragments spanning the CDR3 region. Sequencing of the amplicons was performed on the Illumina HiSeq platform. Per the source publication's procedure: Synthetic template baselines were used to correct PCR bias computationally, reads within Hamming distance 2 were collapsed, and singletons that could not be merged were discarded. Reads were aligned to IMGT to assign V, D and J genes, CDR3 length, and insertions or deletions at six rearrangement sites. Within each subset, clonotype counts were normalized to the number of sorted cells before true diversity and Gini coefficients were calculated with the tcR R package. The overlap coefficient, calculated on TCRB nucleotide sequences, was used to quantify repertoire sharing. As a proxy for the pre-selection repertoire, out-of-frame TCRB sequences from naive cells were analyzed. The source is immuneACCESS, and TCRdb retained only in-frame sequences with V and J called. Part of the clones is not carried over; for the studies checked, unresolved V genes explain less than half of this, and the remainder is unexplained. The V and J calls and clone size were taken over from that table, and D and trimming were inferred from the DNA. The sample data list 860,000 or so clones, and about a sixth of these were observed just once. Together, the top ten hold 0.02% to 0.025% of the sample.

From each donor, a single peripheral blood sample of 95 to 150 mL on average was drawn into heparinised tubes. Naive, central memory, regulatory and stem cell-like memory CD4+ T cells were sorted on a BD FACSAria II using a panel including CD45RO, CCR7, CD25, CD127, CD95 and CD27. All sorted populations exceeded 95% purity. PBMCs were separated immediately by Lymphoprep density gradient centrifugation and were stained directly, without being cultured. So that batch effects would be minimized, each experiment stained and sorted samples in pairs, pairing one healthy donor with one patient. The sequence came from a young woman in good health. The specimen was naive CD4+ T cells from blood. The sample's cell subset or site label, decoded: true naive CD4+ T cells. The sequence joins TRBV4-1 to TRBJ2-1, with the D gene uncertain. The DNA sequence is given as TGCGCCAGCAGCCAAGTCGTCAGGCGGAATGAGCAGTTCTTC. The translation is CASSQVVRRNEQFF.